This T cell receptor beta chain was recovered during a study of T cell responses to AZD1222 COVID-19 vaccine. Study findings and constraints: The study sampled repertoires only after the peak T cell response. Nearly half of unique spike-specific TCRs reportedly avoided B.1.351 and B.1.1.7 mutated regions.

Profiled with immunoSEQ multiplex PCR; TCRdb holds only in-frame clones, not every one. This sample yields roughly 100,000 clones, of which about 90% are seen a single time; approximately 22% belongs to the top ten. This CDR3 has 17 amino acids. Between the trimmed V and J ends, which lost 1 base and 3 bases, there was a span of 15 bases. Per germline, CDR1 MNHEY and CDR2 SVGEGT. In regard to this clone: As yet, its antigen is unknown.

The TCR sequence derives from an adult in good health. This sequence joins TRBV6-2 or TRBV6-3 and TRBJ2-2; D uncertain. The specimen comprised peripheral blood, sampled on day 0 of AZD1222 vaccination. The CDR3 DNA reads as TGTGCCAGCAGTTACTTTTACTCCGAAGGAGACACCGGGGAGCTGTTTTTT. Its translation: CASSYFYSEGDTGELFF.